This record looks at one TCR beta chain sequence and its context. The antigen this receptor binds is unknown. No qualities accompany the bases; no much larger clone lies one base away. TCR beta VDJ combination and CDR3 sequence profiling used genomic DNA as the template. An Illumina HiSeq 2000 was used for TCR repertoire sequencing. As for how the authors treated the data: Repertoire assessment relied on Simpson's diversity index, CDR3 size and DJ length profiles, and TRBV/TRBJ rearrangement plots. The most abundant DNA sequence in the deep sequencing data was defined as the immunodominant clone. CDR3 amino acid sequences were checked for sharing between subjects and were compared against published repertoires and the VDJdb database. TCRdb trimmed the raw reads at Q25, called clones with MiXCR and kept productive beta chains. Each record represents a unique CDR3 protein, reported with the most common genes and DNA among its rows. Here the V and J calls rest on TCRdb's processing, not on the authors' analysis. The sample table shows about 40,000 distinct CDR3 sequences, and under 80% are seen once. 59% of the sample is in the top ten clones.

The V end loses 4 bases and the J end loses 5 bases, and a stretch of 15 bases separates them. The CDR3 covers 14 residues, taking in both the cysteine and the phenylalanine. Only the CDR3 DNA stays, 42 bases, in frame from base 1. The germline V gene specifies SNHLY as CDR1 and FYNNEI as CDR2. Flow cytometry had shown CD8+CD57+ cell expansion in the patients selected for sequencing. Severe acquired aplastic anemia was diagnosed in all patients according to International Study of Aplastic Anemia and Agranulocytosis and Camitta criteria. Patients had received no therapy at the time of blood sampling. In the study, sorted CD4+ and CD8+ blood T cells from patients with severe aplastic anemia and from healthy subjects underwent deep sequencing of TCR repertoires. In the USA, patient enrollment took place under clinicaltrials.gov protocols 00001620, 01623167, 00001397, 00071045, 00081523 and 00961064. Ficoll-Paque density gradient centrifugation was used to isolate peripheral blood mononuclear cells. Before DNA extraction, CD4+ and CD8+ T cells were sorted with FACS or magnetic beads.

This entry comes from a study of CD8+CD57+ T cells in acquired aplastic anemia (dated by TCRdb to 2016 to 2019). Notes on the research overall: DNA extracted from sorted CD4+ and CD8+ cells had a mean of roughly 3.4 ug, with a range of roughly 0.18 to 27.4 ug. CD8+CD57+ expansion was defined as frequency above the mean frequency observed in healthy subjects. What the research found in general, with its limitations: Approximately 27 CD8+ CDR3 sequences were found in both patients and controls but appeared to be highly expressed in patients and within the immunodominant clones of the patients. CD8+ Simpson's diversity did not differ significantly between patients and healthy controls (P=0.060).

The sequenced material came from sorted CD4+, CD8+, or CD8+CD57+ T cells (not recorded which) from PBMCs. The V and J genes are TRBV2 and TRBJ2-7, and TRBD1 may be the D gene, going by 7 matching bases. The source is a human donor with aplastic anemia. The CDR3 has the sequence CASSAAGQFDEQYF. The bases are TGTGCCAGCAGTGCGGCGGGACAGTTCGACGAGCAGTACTTC. Here the CDR3 is joined to the reference TRBV2 and TRBJ2-7 genes, and the full variable domain is: EPEVTQTPSHQVTQMGQEVILRCVPISNHLYFYWYRQILGQKVEFLVSFYNNEISEKSEIFDDQFSVERPDGSNFTLKIRSTKLEDSAMYFCASSAAGQFDEQYFGPGTRLTVT.